The clone carrying this TCR beta chain was recorded many times. This CDR3 region has 16 residues. V shed 1 base and J 6 bases; nucleotides not matched to a gene: 8. Germline CDR1 and CDR2: SGHTA and FQGTGA. The sample belongs to a study of regulatory T cells in long-lasting Graves disease. HTBI primers from iRepertoire and Arm-PCR of CDR3 regions yielded the TCR beta libraries. In TCRdb, the multiplex PCR reads were re-called with MiXCR into one record per CDR3 protein. The sample holds 400,000 to 500,000 distinct CDR3 sequences, less than 20% seen once. Time point noted: newly diagnosed GD, antithyroid drugs for less than 3 months. From RNA extracted from PBMCs, the TCR library was made. Patients met American Thyroid Association criteria for Graves' disease. These data are also associated with another study on T cells in Graves' hyperthyroidism and ophthalmopathy.

The chain recombines TRBV7-3 with TRBJ2-3, with 9 bases fitting TRBD2. This sample comprised peripheral blood mononuclear cells (PBMCs), obtained at new diagnosis, from a patient treated with antithyroid drugs. The TCR sequence derives from a woman aged 18-29 years with Graves disease. The CDR3 DNA sequence: TGTGCCAGCAGCTTAAGAGCGGGAGGTTCTGGGGATACGCAGTATTTT. Translation: CASSLRAGGSGDTQYF.